The 5 T cell receptor beta chains below were found in one sample sequenced in a study of T-cell memory formation after mild COVID-19 (dated by TCRdb to 2020 to 2023). The library was obtained by 5' RACE. The data were produced on an Illumina NovaSeq 6000. The raw public data were reprocessed by TCRdb itself: fastp quality trimming at Q25, MiXCR clonotype calling, in-frame beta chains only. Here each entry gathers all rows of one CDR3 protein and keeps the most common genes and DNA. This sample holds about 350,000 distinct CDR3 sequences; around 14% were observed only once. Clones ranked in the top ten supply roughly 22% of the sample. The source material was PBMCs or a T cell subset sorted from them (not recorded which). These receptors all stem from a man aged 18 to 30 who had mild COVID-19 (a few samples of this study predate the infection). The sample titles of this study are shuffled in the database, so cell type and time point are left out; the donor was told from shared clones.

This clonotype was counted at least ten times. V usage is TRBV7-2 and J usage is TRBJ2-3; 9 bases are shared with TRBD2. After removal of 1 base from V and 6 bases from J, the junction contained 5 bases not matched to a gene. From germline, CDR1 is SGHTA and CDR2 FQGNSA. CDR3 size: 15 residues. CDR3 residues: CASSLVAGAGDTQYF. CDR3 nucleotide sequence: TGTGCCAGCAGCTTAGTAGCGGGGGCTGGGGATACGCAGTATTTT. Full variable domain (rest looked up from reference TRBV7-2 and TRBJ2-3): GAGVSQSPSNKVTEKGKDVELRCDPISGHTALYWYRQSLGQGLEFLIYFQGNSAPDKSGLPSDRFSAERTGGSVSTLTIQRTQQEDSAVYLCASSLVAGAGDTQYFGPGTRLTVL.

The V call is TRBV7-6, the J call TRBJ2-3; D is undetermined. CDR3 length: 15 residues. V gave up 3 bases and J gave up 0 bases, with 10 bases separating them. Germline assignment: CDR1 SGHVS and CDR2 FNYEAQ. CDR3 in DNA: TGTGCCAGCAGCTTCTCCCCCGACAGCACAGATACGCAGTATTTT. This encodes CASSFSPDSTDTQYF.

This clonotype has ten or more counts. Here the CDR3 DNA reads TGTGCCAGCAGCCCGGGGTGGGCCACTGAAGCTTTCTTT. Its translation: CASSPGWATEAFF. The chain couples TRBV7-2 to TRBJ1-1; no clear D gene. Trimming cost V 5 bases and J 4 bases, with 11 bases left between them. Germline CDR1 reads SGHTA; CDR2 reads FQGNSA. The CDR3 spans 13 residues.

The CDR3 region has the DNA TGTGCCAGCAGCCCTGGGGACAGGGCCGTACAGTACTTC. It encodes CASSPGDRAVQYF. The genes are TRBV11-2 and TRBJ2-7; 9 nucleotides align to TRBD1. This CDR3 has 13 amino acids. The V and J ends lost 5 bases and 10 bases, in that order; junction bases with no gene match: 9. The germline CDR1 and CDR2 sequences are SGHAT and FQNNGV.

This clonotype came up a few times. The chain links TRBV5-1 to TRBJ2-1, with no clear D. The germline V gene encodes CDR1 SGHRS and CDR2 YFSETQ. V was trimmed by 7 bases and J by 7 bases, leaving 18 bases between them. This CDR3 is built from 14 residues. The CDR3 is CASPRSPEWNEQFF. CDR3 DNA: TGCGCCAGCCCTCGGTCGCCCGAGTGGAATGAGCAGTTCTTC.